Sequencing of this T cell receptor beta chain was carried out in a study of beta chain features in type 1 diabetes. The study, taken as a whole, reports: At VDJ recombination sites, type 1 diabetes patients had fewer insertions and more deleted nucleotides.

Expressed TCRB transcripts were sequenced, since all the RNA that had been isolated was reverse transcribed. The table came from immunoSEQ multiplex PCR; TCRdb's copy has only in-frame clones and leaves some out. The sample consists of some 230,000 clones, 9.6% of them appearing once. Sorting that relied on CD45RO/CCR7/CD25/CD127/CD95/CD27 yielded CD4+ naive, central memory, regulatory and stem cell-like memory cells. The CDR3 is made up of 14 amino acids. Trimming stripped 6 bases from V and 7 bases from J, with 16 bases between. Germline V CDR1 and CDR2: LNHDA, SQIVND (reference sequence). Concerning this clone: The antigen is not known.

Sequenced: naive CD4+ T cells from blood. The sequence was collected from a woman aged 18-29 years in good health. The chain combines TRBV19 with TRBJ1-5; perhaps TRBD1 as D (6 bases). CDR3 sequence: CASSHRVSGQPQHF. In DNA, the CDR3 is TGTGCCAGTAGCCACAGGGTAAGCGGACAGCCCCAGCATTTT.